In its sample, the clone carrying this TCR beta chain was seen a few times. Antigen unknown. Individual cDNA molecules received unique molecular identifiers. A single record per CDR3 protein comes from TCRdb applying MiXCR to the 5' RACE reads. The sample shows around 70,000 distinct CDR3 sequences, 9.1% of them seen only once. The sample comes from a study of early T cells in non-severe SARS-CoV-2 infection. On the study more broadly: Sequencing input comprised bulk RNA from unsorted whole blood; chain pairing was not available.

General observations from the study: Using VDJdb, the matching emphasized anti-spike CD8 responses while missing private and CD4 specificities.

V was clipped by 10 bases and J by 8 bases, with 15 bases between them. The length of the CDR3 is 13 residues. The germline V gene encodes CDR1 ENHRY and CDR2 SYGVKD. The chain employs TRBV10-3 and TRBJ1-6; D is possibly TRBD1 (5 bases). This TCR came from an adult who was a healthcare worker with PCR-confirmed SARS-CoV-2 infection or an uninfected control (not recorded which). Sequencing was performed on whole blood. CDR3 coding DNA: TGTGCCACCCAAAGGCCGGGGGATTCACCCCTCCACTTT. The encoded protein is CATQRPGDSPLHF.